This TCR beta chain was sequenced in a study of OX40 agonist ivuxolimab in advanced cancers. At the level of the study: Patients with hepatocellular carcinoma, melanoma, renal cell or head and neck cancer made up the dose-escalation patients.

Comment on this clone: Its target is not known.

Produced via immunoSEQ multiplex PCR; TCRdb's table is partial and in-frame only. The sample has tens of thousands of clones, 70% to 90% seen once. Findings of the study overall: Clonal expansion was among the lowest in partial responders at 0.1-3.0 mg/kg, especially CD8+. More expanded clones were found, on average, in CD8+ than in CD4+ T cells. Clonal expansion by week 6 occurred in CD4+ and CD8+ blood T cells (at 0.1 to 3.0 mg/kg).

The CDR3 sequence is 15 residues long. Between the trimmed V and J ends, which lost 6 bases and 0 bases, there was a span of 11 bases. CDR1 is MNHEY, CDR2 SVGAGI, per germline. The sequence derives from an adult with an advanced solid tumor such as melanoma, head and neck, liver or kidney cancer. Sequencing was performed on CD4+ or CD8+ T cells sorted from blood, taken in a trial of the OX40 agonist ivuxolimab. The chain uses TRBV6-5 and TRBJ2-2; possibly TRBD1 for D (5 bases). CDR3 loop: CASRGGHANTGELFF. The CDR3 DNA is TGTGCCAGCAGGGGCGGACACGCGAACACCGGGGAGCTGTTTTTT.